These 18 T cell receptor beta chains were all obtained from the same sample, sequenced in a study of cytomegalovirus exposure and HLA in healthy donors (dated by TCRdb to between 2016 and 2019). Libraries were prepared through the immunoSEQ multiplex PCR assay. This is the immuneACCESS table as TCRdb keeps it, with only in-frame sequences that have V and J called. A part of the clones is gone; compared with another copy, unresolved V genes explain less than half, and the rest is unexplained. This sample has about 56,000 clones in its table, and 93% of those were observed once. Around 1.7% of the sample comes from the top ten. Sequencing was carried out using PBMCs. Receptors originate from a woman aged 18-29 years in good health and CMV-seropositive.

This chain connects TRBV6-1 to TRBJ2-7; 8 bases line up with TRBD1. Germline CDR1 and CDR2: MNHNS and SASEGT. Trimming took 0 bases from V and 4 from J; bases not matched to a gene: 17. The CDR3 length is 19 residues. The DNA for the CDR3 is TGTGCCAGCAGTGAAGCGCTTCTGGGTCTGGGGACAGGACAGTACGAGCAGTACTTC. Translation: CASSEALLGLGTGQYEQYF.

The rearrangement joins TRBV5-1 to TRBJ2-1; 8 nucleotides line up with TRBD2. The CDR3 spans 17 residues. Per the germline V gene, CDR1 is SGHRS and CDR2 is YFSETQ. J gave up 5 bases and V 0 bases, and 10 bases lay outside the gene matches. This chain's CDR3 is CASSLVIARGADNEQFF. The CDR3 bases are TGCGCCAGCAGCTTGGTTATCGCGCGGGGGGCGGACAATGAGCAGTTCTTC.

The V call is TRBV5-1, the J call TRBJ1-2; the D is unclear. The CDR3 is 14 residues long. The germline V gene encodes CDR1 SGHRS and CDR2 YFSETQ. Trimming stripped 3 bases from V and 4 bases from J, with 13 bases between. In DNA form, the CDR3 reads TGCGCCAGCAGCTCCCGACAAGATGTCTATGGCTACACCTTC. This codes for CASSSRQDVYGYTF.

CDR3 nucleotide sequence: TGTGCCACCAGCAGAGATAACCTAGTTATTCCCCACAATGAGCAGTTCTTC. Protein: CATSRDNLVIPHNEQFF. The chain combines TRBV15 with TRBJ2-1; D is undetermined. The CDR3 has 17 amino acids. Looked up from germline, CDR1 is LNHNV and CDR2 is YYDKDF (reference sequence). Trimming shortened V by 0 bases and J by 5 bases, and 17 bases separated the two germline ends.

The sample holds one count of this clone. The rearrangement links TRBV11-2 to TRBJ1-3; 11 bases are a match to TRBD1. Germline CDR1 and CDR2: SGHAT and FQNNGV. J was trimmed by 2 bases and V by 1 base; bases with no gene match: 7. This CDR3 is 18 amino acids long. This CDR3 is CASSLGTGTGGTGNTIYF. DNA for the CDR3: TGTGCCAGCAGCTTAGGCACCGGGACAGGGGGAACTGGAAACACCATATATTTT.

V is TRBV5-1 and J is TRBJ2-1; TRBD2 agrees at 8 bases. V gave up 5 bases and J gave up 6 bases; unmatched junction bases: 13. The germline CDR1 and CDR2 sequences are SGHRS and YFSETQ. There are 16 residues in the CDR3. The CDR3 bases are TGCGCCAGCAGGCACACCGGGGGGGTCGCAATCAATGAGCAGTTCTTC. It yields the protein CASRHTGGVAINEQFF.

The V call is TRBV28, the J call TRBJ2-1; D gene uncertain. Germline CDR1 is MDHEN and CDR2 is SYDVKM. Trimming stripped 2 bases from V and 9 bases from J, with 11 bases between. The CDR3 consists of 13 residues. The CDR3 spells CASSLQRSGEQFF. The CDR3 nucleotides read TGTGCCAGCAGTTTACAGAGGTCGGGTGAGCAGTTCTTC.

The V and J genes are TRBV6-4 and TRBJ2-1, with a possible D match to TRBD2 (6 bases). Germline CDR1 MRHNA, CDR2 SNTAGT. The CDR3 is 15 residues long. V lost 5 bases to trimming and J lost 6 bases, with 17 bases between them. The CDR3 coding sequence is TGTGCCAGCAGTCGAGGGGCGGGGACCTTCAATGAGCAGTTCTTC. Amino acid sequence: CASSRGAGTFNEQFF.

This clone was counted a single time. The chain combines TRBV25-1 with TRBJ2-7, with D tentatively TRBD1 (6 bases). This CDR3 comprises 13 residues. V dropped 8 bases and J dropped 1 base, with 12 bases sitting between them. Germline V gene sequence: CDR1 MGHDK, CDR2 SYGVNS. The chain's CDR3 is CASRTTGSYEQYF. CDR3 DNA: TGTGCCAGCCGTACGACAGGTTCCTACGAGCAGTACTTC.

The V and J genes are TRBV5-6 and TRBJ1-3; TRBD1 is a possible D gene (5 bases). The length of the CDR3 is 17 residues. V gave up 7 bases and J gave up 0 bases, with 20 bases separating them. The germline CDR1 and CDR2 sequences are SGHDT and YYEEEE. The CDR3 sequence is CASRRRGAEISGNTIYF. The DNA for the CDR3 is TGTGCCAGCCGAAGGAGGGGTGCGGAGATCTCTGGAAACACCATATATTTT.

This chain links TRBV11-2 with TRBJ2-1, with 10 bases aligning to TRBD2. In germline, CDR1 is SGHAT, CDR2 FQNNGV. The V segment lost 3 bases and the J segment 5 bases; nucleotides outside the gene matches: 4. The CDR3 has 15 amino acids. DNA of the CDR3: TGTGCCAGCAGCTTCGGACTAGCGGAAAACAATGAGCAGTTCTTC. Translating gives CASSFGLAENNEQFF.

This chain joins TRBV27 and TRBJ2-1; 7 nucleotides agree with TRBD2. The CDR3 consists of 17 residues. Germline lookup yields CDR1 MNHEY and CDR2 SMNVEV (reference sequence). Unmatched junction bases numbered 15, after V lost 6 bases and J lost 4 bases. The CDR3: CASRPPFAGGGYNEQFF. The DNA of the CDR3 is TGTGCCAGCAGACCGCCCTTCGCGGGCGGGGGTTACAATGAGCAGTTCTTC.

This sequence joins TRBV30 and TRBJ1-2; TRBD1 might be the D (5 bases). The V end was cut by 0 bases, the J end by 4 bases, with 6 bases between. This CDR3 has 12 residues. CDR1 is GTSNPN, CDR2 SVGIG, per germline (reference sequence). The DNA of the CDR3 is TGTGCCTGGAGTGTTCAGGGCTATGGCTACACCTTC. It yields the protein CAWSVQGYGYTF.

The V call is TRBV4-1, the J call TRBJ1-2, with D perhaps TRBD1 (6 bases). Trimming cost V 0 bases and J 0 bases, with 14 bases left between them. Germline values: CDR1 MGHRA, CDR2 YSYEKL. This CDR3 is 17 amino acids long. Here the CDR3 reads CASSQEYRRGANYGYTF. As DNA, the CDR3 is TGCGCCAGCAGCCAAGAATACCGCAGGGGAGCTAACTATGGCTACACCTTC.

The CDR3: CASSSPSSYNSPLHF. In nucleotides, the CDR3 is TGTGCCAGCAGTTCTCCTAGCTCCTATAATTCACCCCTCCACTTT. J is TRBJ1-6 and V is TRBV6-5; D not resolved. This CDR3 comprises 15 residues. V lost 4 bases to trimming and J lost 0 bases, with 7 bases between them. CDR1 and CDR2 (germline): MNHEY, SVGAGI.

J is TRBJ2-4 and V is TRBV6-1; weak D call: TRBD2 (5 bases). Trimming removed 4 bases from V and 0 bases from J, with 7 bases in between. CDR1 is MNHNS and CDR2 is SASEGT in the germline V gene. This CDR3 region has 14 residues. The CDR3 nucleotides read TGTGCCAGCAGTGCCGAGGGAGCCAAAAACATTCAGTACTTC. It encodes CASSAEGAKNIQYF.

The chain has TRBV6-1 and TRBJ2-5, with D hard to call. The CDR3 is 11 amino acids. The V gene's germline CDR1 is MNHNS and CDR2 SASEGT. V shed 5 bases and J shed 7 bases, with 8 bases lying between them. In DNA, the CDR3 is TGTGCCAGCAGTAGCCCCGGGACCCAGTACTTC. Its translation is CASSSPGTQYF.

This sequence joins TRBV29-1 and TRBJ1-2; 8 bases match TRBD1. V trimming: 5 bases; J trimming: 7 bases; junction bases outside the gene matches: 3. The germline V gene has CDR1 SQVTM and CDR2 ANQGSEA. This CDR3 contains 11 residues. The CDR3 loop is CSVQGAGGYTF. CDR3 coding DNA: TGCAGCGTTCAGGGGGCAGGTGGCTACACCTTC.